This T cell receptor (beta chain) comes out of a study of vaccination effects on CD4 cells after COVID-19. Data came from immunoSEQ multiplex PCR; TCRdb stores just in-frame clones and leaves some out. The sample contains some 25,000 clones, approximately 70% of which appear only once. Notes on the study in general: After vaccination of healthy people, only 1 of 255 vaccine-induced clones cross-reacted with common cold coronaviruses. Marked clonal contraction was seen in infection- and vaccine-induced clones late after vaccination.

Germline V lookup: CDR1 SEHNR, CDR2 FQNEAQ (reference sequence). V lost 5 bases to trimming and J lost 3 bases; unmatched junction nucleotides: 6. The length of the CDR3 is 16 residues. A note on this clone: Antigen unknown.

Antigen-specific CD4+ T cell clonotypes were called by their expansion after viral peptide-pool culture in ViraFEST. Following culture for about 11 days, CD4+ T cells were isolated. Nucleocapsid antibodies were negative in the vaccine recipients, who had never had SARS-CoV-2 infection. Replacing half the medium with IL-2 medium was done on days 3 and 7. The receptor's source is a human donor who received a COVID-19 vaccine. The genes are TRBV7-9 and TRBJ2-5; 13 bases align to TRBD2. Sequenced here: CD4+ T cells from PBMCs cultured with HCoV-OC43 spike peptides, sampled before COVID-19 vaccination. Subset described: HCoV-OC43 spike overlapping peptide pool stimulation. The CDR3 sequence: CASSAPGLAGKETQYF. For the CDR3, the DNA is TGTGCCAGCAGCGCGCCGGGACTAGCGGGAAAAGAGACCCAGTACTTC.